This T cell receptor (beta chain) was identified in a study of T cell responses to AZD1222 COVID-19 vaccine. The CDR3 is 12 residues long. The V gene's germline CDR1 is MNHEY and CDR2 SVGEGT. Trimming removed 4 bases from V and 5 bases from J, with 6 bases in between. Generated by immunoSEQ multiplex PCR, the TCRdb table keeps only in-frame clones and is missing some. The sample lists some 150,000 clones; around nine tenths were seen once. This sequence originates from an adult in good health. The sample was peripheral blood, taken on day 0 of AZD1222 vaccination. The rearrangement uses TRBV6-2 or TRBV6-3 and TRBJ1-5; D not resolved. The CDR3 sequence is CASSSRHQPQHF. CDR3 bases: TGTGCCAGCAGTTCCCGCCATCAGCCCCAGCATTTT.